A selection of T cell receptor beta chains follows, all from one sample in a study of breast tumors, draining lymph nodes, adjacent tissues. Via MiXCR, TCRdb re-called the multiplex PCR reads, giving one row per CDR3 protein. The sample lists about 32,000 distinct CDR3 sequences, around 35% occurring once. Material: breast tumor tissue. The receptors here all came from a female donor with breast cancer. Some clones in this sample may be carry-over from other donors' samples. Each CDR3 is given with its conserved first and last residue. Fields, in order: D gene, clone size, J gene, V gene, CDR3 protein, CDR3 DNA. The D gene is left open where the match is weak. Where a row states a size, it is once, few, many or the class of an expanded clone; other rows omit it.

D gene: .; clone size: many; J gene: TRBJ2-3; V gene: TRBV9; CDR3 protein: CASSVGAEWADTQYF; CDR3 DNA: TGTGCCAGCAGCGTAGGGGCGGAGTGGGCAGATACGCAGTATTTT
D gene: .; clone size: many; J gene: TRBJ2-5; V gene: TRBV20-1; CDR3 protein: CSAPPAGSSPLKETQYF; CDR3 DNA: TGCAGTGCTCCTCCGGCGGGAAGTTCCCCGCTGAAAGAGACCCAGTACTTC
D gene: TRBD2; clone size: many; J gene: TRBJ2-1; V gene: TRBV24-1; CDR3 protein: CATSDPGTSGNYNEQFF; CDR3 DNA: TGTGCCACCAGTGATCCCGGGACTAGCGGGAACTACAATGAGCAGTTCTTC
D gene: .; clone size: medium-sized; J gene: TRBJ2-7; V gene: TRBV10-1; CDR3 protein: CASSDSGRSYEQYF; CDR3 DNA: TGCGCCAGCAGTGATTCCGGACGGTCCTACGAGCAGTACTTC
D gene: .; clone size: once; J gene: TRBJ2-6; V gene: TRBV11-3; CDR3 protein: CASSTAGANVLTF; CDR3 DNA: TGTGCCAGCAGTACAGCTGGGGCCAACGTCCTGACTTTC
D gene: .; clone size: .; J gene: TRBJ2-1; V gene: TRBV7-9; CDR3 protein: CARSHLERSSCNEQFF; CDR3 DNA: TGTGCCCGCAGCCACCTAGAGCGGAGCTCCTGCAATGAGCAGTTCTTC
D gene: TRBD1; clone size: .; J gene: TRBJ1-5; V gene: TRBV20-1; CDR3 protein: CSAWTGAGNQPQHF; CDR3 DNA: TGCAGTGCGTGGACAGGGGCGGGCAATCAGCCCCAGCATTTT
D gene: TRBD1; clone size: .; J gene: TRBJ2-7; V gene: TRBV7-8; CDR3 protein: CASSQDRGDYEQYF; CDR3 DNA: TGTGCCAGCAGCCAGGACAGGGGGGACTACGAGCAGTACTTC
D gene: .; clone size: .; J gene: TRBJ2-5; V gene: TRBV7-9; CDR3 protein: CASGRQTQYF; CDR3 DNA: TGTGCCAGCGGACGGCAGACCCAGTACTTC
D gene: .; clone size: .; J gene: TRBJ2-7; V gene: TRBV5-6; CDR3 protein: CASSWQGPSSYEQYF; CDR3 DNA: TGTGCCAGCAGCTGGCAGGGTCCGAGCTCCTACGAGCAGTACTTC
D gene: .; clone size: .; J gene: TRBJ2-1; V gene: TRBV9; CDR3 protein: CASSVGRNNEQFF; CDR3 DNA: TGTGCCAGCAGCGTAGGCAGGAACAATGAGCAGTTCTTC
D gene: TRBD2; clone size: .; J gene: TRBJ2-5; V gene: TRBV29-1; CDR3 protein: CSAGQASGSGGGAQYF; CDR3 DNA: TGCAGCGCTGGGCAAGCTAGCGGAAGCGGGGGGGGGGCCCAGTACTTC
D gene: .; clone size: many; J gene: TRBJ2-7; V gene: TRBV5-1; CDR3 protein: CASSLVEGRSYEQYF; CDR3 DNA: TGCGCCAGCAGCTTGGTGGAGGGACGGTCCTACGAGCAGTACTTC
D gene: .; clone size: many; J gene: TRBJ2-5; V gene: TRBV18; CDR3 protein: CASSQGLSETQYF; CDR3 DNA: TGTGCCAGCTCACAGGGTTTGTCGGAGACCCAGTACTTC
D gene: TRBD1; clone size: many; J gene: TRBJ2-7; V gene: TRBV13; CDR3 protein: CASSLRQGAYEQYF; CDR3 DNA: TGTGCCAGCAGCTTAAGACAGGGGGCTTACGAGCAGTACTTC
D gene: TRBD2; clone size: .; J gene: TRBJ2-4; V gene: TRBV4-2; CDR3 protein: CASSRGTSGIQNIQYF; CDR3 DNA: TGTGCCAGCAGCCGCGGGACTAGCGGGATCCAAAACATTCAGTACTTC
D gene: TRBD2; clone size: many; J gene: TRBJ2-1; V gene: TRBV19; CDR3 protein: CASSPGLAGDSTYNEQFF; CDR3 DNA: TGTGCCAGTAGCCCGGGACTAGCGGGAGATTCCACCTACAATGAGCAGTTCTTC